The 2 T cell receptor beta chains listed next were all sequenced from one sample in a study of blood T cells in healthy people across ages. A J-beta primer mix and a sample-barcoded 5' primer were used in a second PCR of about 6 to 12 cycles. TCRdb re-called the 5' RACE reads through MiXCR, storing one row per CDR3 protein. The sample shows more than 800,000 distinct CDR3 sequences, 29% of them seen only once. Sequenced: blood. All receptors come from a woman older than 75 in good health.

This clonotype was counted at least ten times. This chain connects TRBV19 to TRBJ2-7; TRBD1 matches 11 bases. CDR1 and CDR2 from the germline V gene are LNHDA and SQIVND (reference sequence). V was clipped by 4 bases and J by 2 bases; unmatched bases: 1. The CDR3 length is 14 residues. The CDR3: CASSRTGGAYEQYF. The CDR3, as DNA: TGTGCCAGTAGTAGGACAGGGGGCGCCTACGAGCAGTACTTC.

Of note for this clonotype: This may arise from a read error, as a much more abundant clone is one base away. The rearrangement uses TRBV12-3 or TRBV12-4 and TRBJ1-6; the D gene is possibly TRBD1 (5 bases). The V and J ends lost 4 bases and 8 bases respectively, with 15 bases between them. CDR3 size: 15 residues. The CDR3, as DNA: TGTGCCAGCAGTTCAGGACGGGGGATGGATTCACCCCTCCACTTT. Encoded protein: CASSSGRGMDSPLHF.